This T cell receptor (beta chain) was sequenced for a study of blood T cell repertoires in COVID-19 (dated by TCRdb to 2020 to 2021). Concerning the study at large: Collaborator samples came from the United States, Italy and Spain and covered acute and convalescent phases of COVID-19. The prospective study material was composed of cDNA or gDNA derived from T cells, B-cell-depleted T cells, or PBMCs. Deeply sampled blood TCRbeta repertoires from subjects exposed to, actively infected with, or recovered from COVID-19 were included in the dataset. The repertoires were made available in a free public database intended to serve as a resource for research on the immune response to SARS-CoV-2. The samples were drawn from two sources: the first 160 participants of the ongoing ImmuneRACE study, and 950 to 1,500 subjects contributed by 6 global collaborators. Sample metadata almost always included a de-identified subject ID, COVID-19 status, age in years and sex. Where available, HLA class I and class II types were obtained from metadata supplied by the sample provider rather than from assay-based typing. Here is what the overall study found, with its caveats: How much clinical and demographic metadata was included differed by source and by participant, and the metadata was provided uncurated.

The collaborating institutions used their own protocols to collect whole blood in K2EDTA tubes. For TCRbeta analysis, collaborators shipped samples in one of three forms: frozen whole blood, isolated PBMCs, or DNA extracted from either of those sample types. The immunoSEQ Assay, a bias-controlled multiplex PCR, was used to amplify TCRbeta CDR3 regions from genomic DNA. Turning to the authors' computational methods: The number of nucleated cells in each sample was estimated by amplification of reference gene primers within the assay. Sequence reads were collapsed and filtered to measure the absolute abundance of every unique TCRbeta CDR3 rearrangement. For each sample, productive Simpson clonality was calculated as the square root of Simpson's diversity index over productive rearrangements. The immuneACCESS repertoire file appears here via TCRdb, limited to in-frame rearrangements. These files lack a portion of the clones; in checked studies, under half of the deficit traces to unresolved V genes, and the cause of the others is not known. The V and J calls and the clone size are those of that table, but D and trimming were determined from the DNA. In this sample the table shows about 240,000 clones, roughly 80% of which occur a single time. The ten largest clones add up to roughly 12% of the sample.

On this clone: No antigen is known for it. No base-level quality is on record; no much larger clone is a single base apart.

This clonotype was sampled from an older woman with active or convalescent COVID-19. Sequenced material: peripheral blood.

The DNA sequence is as follows: TGCGCCAGCAGCCAAGACTTCTCGGGGGAGCAGTACTTC. Translation gives CASSQDFSGEQYF. The chain uses TRBV4-3 and TRBJ2-7; a tentative D call is TRBD2 (5 bases match). CDR1 and CDR2 were assigned from the germline V gene as LGHNA and YSLEER. From the cysteine through the phenylalanine, the CDR3 covers 13 amino acids. This entry keeps only the CDR3 DNA: 39 bases, framed from base 1. V is reduced by 0 bases and J by 7 bases, leaving a spacing of 10 bases between them.